This T cell receptor beta chain was obtained from a study of T-cell reconstitution after alpha-beta-depleted transplantation in children. Study-level findings and limits: Newly produced T cells mostly accounted for T-cell counts and diversity one year post-transplant.

The table lists this clonotype with a few counts. Its antigen is not identified. Preparation of the TCRbeta library was carried out with unique molecular identifiers. MiXCR, run by TCRdb on the PCR reads, gives a single entry per CDR3 protein. Here the sample spans some 100,000 distinct CDR3 sequences, 20% to 30% being singletons. After removal of 4 bases from V and 0 bases from J, the junction contained 14 bases not matched to a gene. The CDR3 length is 17 residues. Germline values: CDR1 SQVTM, CDR2 ANQGSEA. This sequence was found in a boy younger than 10 with acute lymphoblastic leukemia, due to receive a stem cell transplant. V is TRBV29-1 and J is TRBJ2-7, with 8 bases fitting TRBD1. The source material was PBMCs, sampled before TCRalphabeta/CD19-depleted stem cell transplant. The CDR3 reads CSVGLYRTGPYSYEQYF. The CDR3, as DNA: TGCAGCGTTGGACTCTATCGGACAGGGCCGTACTCCTACGAGCAGTACTTC.